This T cell receptor (beta chain) was captured by sequencing in a study of Ad26.COV2.S vaccination and SARS-CoV-2 variants. Study context: The donor participated in the COV1001 trial, in its Ad26.COV2.S arm. The authors gave Ad26.COV2.S intramuscularly, either once or twice 56 days apart.

Profiled with immunoSEQ multiplex PCR; TCRdb holds only in-frame clones, not every one. The sample holds about 480,000 clones, around nine tenths seen once. The treatment was: roughly 19 received Ad26.COV2.S at low or high dose, single or two shots; about 5 received placebo; per-sample allocation not given. Collection of samples fell on day 63 after the first vaccine or placebo injection. Donation was by an adult aged 18-55 years who was in Boston. Turning to this clone: Its antigen is not identified.

General study points: CD8+ and CD4+ T cells specific for spike reportedly responded with substantial breadth after vaccination.

The CDR3 runs to 13 residues. The ends were cut back, 4 bases at V and 5 bases at J, with 11 bases in the middle. Germline CDR1 and CDR2: MDHEN and SYDVKM. The receptor comes from a person between 18 and 65 years old who received the Ad26.COV2.S COVID-19 vaccine or a placebo. The sequences come from peripheral blood, collected in a trial of Ad26.COV2.S vaccine versus placebo. V usage is TRBV28 and J usage is TRBJ1-2, with D perhaps TRBD1 (5 bases). CDR3 nucleotide sequence: TGTGCCAGCAGTTATGGGACCGCGTATGGCTACACCTTC. Its protein is CASSYGTAYGYTF.